The 15 T cell receptor beta chains below were found in one sample sequenced in a study of blood T cell repertoires in COVID-19. Sequenced by immunoSEQ multiplex PCR; TCRdb stores in-frame clones only, minus some. The table lists about 140,000 clones, more than 75% of them singletons. Sequenced material: peripheral blood. The receptors were gathered from a human donor with acute or convalescent COVID-19. The donor label of this sample is uncertain.

The chain couples TRBV6-5 to TRBJ1-2; 7 bases align to TRBD1. Trimming at V came to 2 bases and at J to 8 bases, leaving 8 bases not matched to a gene. Germline CDR1 reads MNHEY; CDR2 reads SVGAGI. The CDR3 spans 14 residues. This CDR3 is CASSYVQGGWGYTF. The CDR3 nucleotides read TGTGCCAGCAGTTACGTCCAGGGGGGCTGGGGCTACACCTTC.

The chain joins TRBV4-1 to TRBJ2-3; TRBD2 matches at 12 bases. The germline gives CDR1 MGHRA, CDR2 YSYEKL. This CDR3 comprises 14 residues. V dropped 6 bases and J dropped 5; count of bases not matched to a gene: 3. The CDR3 loop is CASRLGLAGDTQYF. The DNA of the CDR3 is TGCGCCAGCAGGCTGGGACTAGCGGGAGATACGCAGTATTTT.

The rearrangement joins TRBV5-4 to TRBJ2-3; 10 nucleotides align to TRBD2. This CDR3 has 16 residues. CDR1 and CDR2 from the germline V gene are SGHNT and YYREEE (reference sequence). With 0 bases clipped from V and 4 bases from J, the junction kept 5 bases outside the gene matches. The CDR3 sequence is CASSLASGGFSDTQYF. CDR3 DNA: TGTGCCAGCAGCTTGGCTAGCGGGGGCTTTTCAGATACGCAGTATTTT.

The J gene is TRBJ1-5, the V gene TRBV28; D is ambiguous. V shed 6 bases and J shed 4 bases, with 13 bases lying between them. CDR1 is MDHEN and CDR2 is SYDVKM in the germline V gene. The CDR3 loop spans 14 amino acids. The chain's CDR3 is CASRHFRVNQPQHF. Here the CDR3 DNA reads TGTGCCAGCAGGCACTTTCGGGTTAATCAGCCCCAGCATTTT.

V usage is TRBV21-1 and J usage is TRBJ2-7; the DNA was not compared with TRBD1, the D call given in the table. TRBV21-1 is shown as a pseudogene. This CDR3 is 13 amino acids long. The CDR3 nucleotides read TGTGCCAGCAGCCCAACAGGGGGCTACGAGCAGTACGTC. Protein sequence: CASSPTGGYEQYV.

The chain couples TRBV18 to TRBJ1-2, with TRBD1 matching over 10 bases. The CDR3 contains 15 residues. The V segment lost 3 bases and the J segment 2 bases; nucleotides outside the gene matches: 3. Germline V lookup: CDR1 KGHSH, CDR2 LQKENI. The CDR3 region has the DNA TGTGCCAGCTCACCTGAGGACAGGGGGAACTATGGCTACACCTTC. Amino acid sequence: CASSPEDRGNYGYTF.

The chain is built from TRBV10-3 and TRBJ1-5; TRBD1 matches 8 bases. The CDR3 contains 13 residues. CDR1 and CDR2 from the germline V gene are ENHRY and SYGVKD. The trim removed 3 bases at V and 7 bases at J, leaving 2 bases unmatched. The CDR3 loop is CAISEQGEQPQHF. For the CDR3, the DNA is TGTGCCATCAGTGAACAGGGGGAACAGCCCCAGCATTTT.

This chain joins TRBV2 and TRBJ2-5; 7 nucleotides agree with TRBD2. Germline V CDR1 and CDR2: SNHLY, FYNNEI. The CDR3 is 16 amino acids. The J segment lost 5 bases and the V segment lost 7 bases, leaving 16 bases of the junction unmatched. The CDR3 coding sequence is TGTGCCAGCATACCGAGACTCGCGGGAGTTCAGGAGACCCAGTACTTC. It is translated as CASIPRLAGVQETQYF.

The J gene is TRBJ2-7, the V gene TRBV5-1, with 8 bases aligning to TRBD2. This CDR3 comprises 15 residues. J gave up 3 bases and V 3 bases, and 8 bases lay outside the gene matches. Germline-derived CDR1 and CDR2 are SGHRS and YFSETQ. CDR3: CASSWTQGLDYEQYF. In DNA, the CDR3 is TGCGCCAGCAGCTGGACCCAGGGACTAGACTACGAGCAGTACTTC.

The CDR3 protein is CASSLARRSLQETQYF. The CDR3 bases are TGTGCCAGCAGCTTAGCCAGGAGGTCCCTCCAAGAGACCCAGTACTTC. The chain is built from TRBV13 and TRBJ2-5; D perhaps matches TRBD2 (5 bases). The CDR3 consists of 16 residues. The germline gives CDR1 PRHDT, CDR2 FYEKMQ (reference sequence). The V end was cut by 1 base, the J end by 1 base, with 13 bases between.

This clone was recorded once. V usage is TRBV11-3 and J usage is TRBJ2-7; maybe TRBD2 (6 bases). CDR1 is SGHNT and CDR2 is YENEEA in the germline V gene. Trimming removed 5 bases from V and 1 base from J, with 15 bases in between. CDR3 length equals 15 residues. CDR3 nucleotide sequence: TGTGCCAGCAGCCCCTCGGGGGTAGGGTCCTACGAGCAGTACTTC. The encoded protein is CASSPSGVGSYEQYF.

V usage is TRBV6-1 and J usage is TRBJ2-2, with a possible D match to TRBD1 (6 bases). This CDR3 spans 18 amino acids. Germline loops: CDR1 MNHNS, CDR2 SASEGT. V dropped 2 bases and J dropped 8 bases, with 24 bases sitting between them. CDR3 bases: TGTGCCAGCAGTGAACGTTGGGGCTATGAAGACAGGAAAGGGGAGCTGTTTTTT. It translates to CASSERWGYEDRKGELFF.

This clone was found a few times. The V call is TRBV24-1, the J call TRBJ1-3; 11 nucleotides align to TRBD1. The CDR3 is 18 amino acids. Germline CDR1 reads KGHDR; CDR2 reads SFDVKD. V shed 4 bases, J shed 0 bases, and the junction held 7 bases outside the gene matches. The CDR3 bases are TGTGCCACCAGTGACCCTCCGGGACAGGGGGACTCTGGAAACACCATATATTTT. Its translation: CATSDPPGQGDSGNTIYF.

J is TRBJ2-3 and V is TRBV19, with D tentatively TRBD1 (5 bases). Germline lookup yields CDR1 LNHDA and CDR2 SQIVND (reference sequence). This CDR3 region has 11 residues. The CDR3 spells CASRQTDTQYF. In DNA form, the CDR3 reads TGTGCTAGCAGACAGACAGATACGCAGTATTTT.

This chain links TRBV19 with TRBJ1-5; 9 nucleotides line up with TRBD1. Germline values: CDR1 LNHDA, CDR2 SQIVND (reference sequence). J gave up 6 bases and V 1 base, and 4 bases lay outside the gene matches. This CDR3 contains 15 residues. The CDR3 coding sequence is TGTGCCAGTAGTATAGGCACAGGGGGCGCTCAGCCCCAGCATTTT. It yields the protein CASSIGTGGAQPQHF.